This TCR beta chain came from a study of T-cell reconstitution after alpha-beta-depleted transplantation in children. The CDR3 runs 20 residues. V lost 2 bases, J lost 4 bases, and 12 bases stayed unmatched. Germline V gene data show CDR1 as MNHEY and CDR2 as SVGEGT. This clonotype was seen only a few times. The antigen is not known. Points from the study as a whole: After transplant, at about two months, alpha-beta T cells were reportedly derived from several hundred expanded graft clones. From newly produced T cells came most of the T-cell counts and diversity one year after transplant.

Unique molecular identifiers were incorporated into the prepared TCRbeta library. TCRdb re-called the PCR reads with MiXCR, one entry per CDR3 protein. The repertoire consists of some 290,000 distinct CDR3 sequences, with 23% occurring once and the leading ten covering roughly 9.7%. The receptor was derived from a male patient between 5 and 17 years old who had a stem cell transplant for acute lymphoblastic leukemia, so the T cells may come from the graft donor. The chain uses TRBV6-2 or TRBV6-3 and TRBJ2-1; TRBD2 agrees at 15 bases. The sequencing used PBMCs, mostly from graft donor cells, collected 180 days after TCRalphabeta/CD19-depleted stem cell transplant. CDR3 sequence: CASSYRGLAGGLPLYNEQFF. For the CDR3, the DNA is TGTGCCAGCAGTTACAGGGGACTAGCGGGAGGACTACCACTGTACAATGAGCAGTTCTTC.